A selection of T cell receptor beta chains follows, all from one sample in a study of molecular identifiers for immune sequencing clone quantification. TCRdb called the PCR reads again in MiXCR, with one record for every CDR3 protein. The sample holds nearly 55,000 distinct CDR3 sequences, roughly 36% seen once. Sequenced: naive CD8+ T cells from blood, with Jurkat cell RNA spiked in. These receptors originate from a human donor in good health. Some libraries in this study had Jurkat cell RNA spiked in. The CDR3 runs from the conserved cysteine through the conserved F or W. A D gene is named only where the DNA matches it firmly. Some rows have no size entry. The others give once, few or many, or a class for an expanded clone.

V,D,J,size,CDR3,DNA
TRBV20-1,NA,TRBJ1-3,NA,CSALIKHRFSGNTIYF,TGCAGTGCTCTAATAAAACACCGATTCTCTGGAAACACCATATATTTT
TRBV6-6,NA,TRBJ1-4,NA,CAAREPNEKLFF,TGTGCCGCCCGGGAACCTAATGAAAAACTGTTTTTT
TRBV6-6,NA,TRBJ2-7,NA,CASTPRGDRPKSHEQYF,TGTGCCAGCACCCCGAGAGGGGACCGTCCTAAGTCCCACGAGCAGTACTTC
TRBV9,NA,TRBJ2-3,NA,CASSVGGGGTSSTDSQYF,TGTGCCAGCAGCGTAGGGGGCGGCGGAACTTCTAGCACAGATTCGCAGTATTTT
TRBV19,NA,TRBJ1-1,NA,CASSIDGTMNTEAFF,TGTGCCAGTAGTATCGACGGAACAATGAACACTGAAGCTTTCTTT
TRBV11-2,TRBD1,TRBJ2-7,many,CASSLQGDEQYF,TGTGCCAGCAGCTTACAGGGGGACGAGCAGTACTTC
TRBV6-5,NA,TRBJ1-5,NA,CASSYSRGNQPQHF,TGTGCCAGCAGTTACTCCCGTGGCAATCAGCCCCAGCATTTT
TRBV19,NA,TRBJ1-1,NA,CASCMGVRGRTEAFF,TGTGCCAGTTGTATGGGGGTCAGGGGAAGGACTGAAGCTTTCTTT
TRBV20-1,NA,TRBJ2-7,NA,CSTTPQGGEQYF,TGCAGTACAACTCCGCAGGGTGGCGAGCAGTACTTC
TRBV9,TRBD1,TRBJ1-2,many,CASSVGTDLYYGYTF,TGTGCCAGCAGCGTCGGGACAGACCTCTACTATGGCTACACCTTC
TRBV6-6,NA,TRBJ1-1,many,CASSYGTEAFF,TGTGCCAGCAGTTACGGCACTGAAGCTTTCTTT
TRBV28,NA,TRBJ2-7,many,CASSLGSRTYEQYF,TGTGCCAGCAGTCTAGGGTCCAGGACCTACGAGCAGTACTTC
TRBV20-1,NA,TRBJ2-7,NA,CSASLLLSSYEQYF,TGCAGTGCTAGTCTCTTACTAAGCTCCTACGAGCAGTACTTC
TRBV28,NA,TRBJ2-7,few,CASSLRYSSSYEQYF,TGTGCCAGCAGTTTACGTTATAGTAGCTCCTACGAGCAGTACTTC
TRBV28,NA,TRBJ1-5,many,CASTGPFSNQPQHF,TGTGCCAGCACCGGACCCTTTAGCAATCAGCCCCAGCATTTT
TRBV19,NA,TRBJ2-2,once,CAGMDGNTGELFF,TGTGCCGGTATGGACGGGAACACCGGGGAGCTGTTTTTT
TRBV27,TRBD2,TRBJ2-7,NA,CASRRVGLARFYEQYF,TGTGCCAGCCGGAGGGTCGGACTAGCGAGGTTCTACGAGCAGTACTTC
TRBV29-1,NA,TRBJ2-7,many,CSVDVTDSYEQYF,TGCAGCGTTGACGTGACGGATTCCTACGAGCAGTACTTC
TRBV7-9,TRBD1,TRBJ2-2,many,CASSSRDRSAGELFF,TGTGCCAGCAGCTCCCGGGACAGGTCAGCCGGGGAGCTGTTTTTT
TRBV28,TRBD1,TRBJ2-7,NA,CASSQTGRSLYEQYF,TGTGCCAGCAGTCAGACAGGGCGATCCCTCTACGAGCAGTACTTC
TRBV7-9,NA,TRBJ2-5,few,CASSTWETQYF,TGTGCCAGCAGCACTTGGGAGACCCAGTACTTC
TRBV5-6,TRBD2,TRBJ2-7,many,CASSPGTNSYEQYF,TGTGCCAGCAGCCCCGGGACTAACTCCTACGAGCAGTACTTC
TRBV5-6,TRBD2,TRBJ2-1,NA,CASSSLAGGRWGNEQFF,TGTGCCAGCAGCTCTCTAGCGGGAGGGCGGTGGGGCAATGAGCAGTTCTTC
TRBV12-3/TRBV12-4,TRBD1,TRBJ2-2,NA,CASKQGGTGELFF,TGTGCCAGCAAACAGGGGGGCACCGGGGAGCTGTTTTTT
TRBV7-9,TRBD2,TRBJ2-2,NA,CASSLPSAGVGTGELFF,TGTGCCAGCAGCTTACCCTCAGCGGGAGTTGGAACCGGGGAGCTGTTTTTT
TRBV11-2,NA,TRBJ2-3,few,CASSTGFGGTDTQYF,TGTGCCAGCAGCACAGGGTTTGGGGGCACAGATACGCAGTATTTT
TRBV7-2,TRBD1,TRBJ2-3,medium-sized,CASSLYPDRVKDTQYF,TGTGCCAGCAGCTTATATCCCGACAGGGTCAAGGATACGCAGTATTTT
TRBV7-2,TRBD2,TRBJ2-5,NA,CASSPGLAELGGTQYF,TGTGCCAGCAGCCCAGGACTAGCGGAGCTGGGAGGGACCCAGTACTTC
TRBV6-5,NA,TRBJ2-3,few,CASSYDSYPSTDTQYF,TGTGCCAGCAGTTACGACAGCTACCCTAGCACAGATACGCAGTATTTT
TRBV4-3,NA,TRBJ1-2,NA,CASSQVLQCPYGNTF,TGCGCCAGCAGCCAAGTTCTTCAGTGCCCCTATGGCAACACCTTC
TRBV15,NA,TRBJ1-1,many,CATTPTGGTEAFF,TGTGCCACCACCCCGACAGGCGGGACTGAAGCTTTCTTT
TRBV2,TRBD2,TRBJ2-3,once,CASSRLAGGTDTQYF,TGTGCCAGCAGCCGACTAGCGGGAGGCACAGATACGCAGTATTTT
TRBV3-1,NA,TRBJ1-1,few,CASSQDPGREGGNTEAFF,TGTGCCAGCAGCCAAGATCCGGGACGAGAAGGAGGAAACACTGAAGCTTTCTTT
TRBV10-2,NA,TRBJ1-5,NA,CASSPRRGQPQHF,TGCGCCAGTTCGCCTAGGCGGGGACAGCCCCAGCATTTT
TRBV19,NA,TRBJ1-5,NA,CASSIVTGNQPQHF,TGTGCCAGTAGTATAGTCACGGGCAATCAGCCCCAGCATTTT
TRBV23-1,TRBD1,TRBJ2-2,NA,CASTPMGVGQGAFDTGELFF,TGCGCCAGCACCCCCATGGGGGTGGGACAGGGGGCCTTCGACACCGGGGAGCTGTTTTTT
TRBV15,NA,TRBJ2-2,NA,CATENRDAGELFF,TGTGCCACCGAAAACAGGGACGCCGGGGAGCTGTTTTTT
TRBV6-2/TRBV6-3,NA,TRBJ1-5,NA,CASSYSILSNQPQHF,TGTGCCAGCAGTTACTCGATCCTTAGCAATCAGCCCCAGCATTTT
TRBV12-3/TRBV12-4,NA,TRBJ1-2,once,CASSGDGTYGYTF,TGTGCCAGCAGTGGGGACGGAACATATGGCTACACCTTC
TRBV12-3/TRBV12-4,NA,TRBJ2-3,many,CASNREAYTDTQYF,TGTGCCAGCAACAGAGAGGCCTACACAGATACGCAGTATTTT